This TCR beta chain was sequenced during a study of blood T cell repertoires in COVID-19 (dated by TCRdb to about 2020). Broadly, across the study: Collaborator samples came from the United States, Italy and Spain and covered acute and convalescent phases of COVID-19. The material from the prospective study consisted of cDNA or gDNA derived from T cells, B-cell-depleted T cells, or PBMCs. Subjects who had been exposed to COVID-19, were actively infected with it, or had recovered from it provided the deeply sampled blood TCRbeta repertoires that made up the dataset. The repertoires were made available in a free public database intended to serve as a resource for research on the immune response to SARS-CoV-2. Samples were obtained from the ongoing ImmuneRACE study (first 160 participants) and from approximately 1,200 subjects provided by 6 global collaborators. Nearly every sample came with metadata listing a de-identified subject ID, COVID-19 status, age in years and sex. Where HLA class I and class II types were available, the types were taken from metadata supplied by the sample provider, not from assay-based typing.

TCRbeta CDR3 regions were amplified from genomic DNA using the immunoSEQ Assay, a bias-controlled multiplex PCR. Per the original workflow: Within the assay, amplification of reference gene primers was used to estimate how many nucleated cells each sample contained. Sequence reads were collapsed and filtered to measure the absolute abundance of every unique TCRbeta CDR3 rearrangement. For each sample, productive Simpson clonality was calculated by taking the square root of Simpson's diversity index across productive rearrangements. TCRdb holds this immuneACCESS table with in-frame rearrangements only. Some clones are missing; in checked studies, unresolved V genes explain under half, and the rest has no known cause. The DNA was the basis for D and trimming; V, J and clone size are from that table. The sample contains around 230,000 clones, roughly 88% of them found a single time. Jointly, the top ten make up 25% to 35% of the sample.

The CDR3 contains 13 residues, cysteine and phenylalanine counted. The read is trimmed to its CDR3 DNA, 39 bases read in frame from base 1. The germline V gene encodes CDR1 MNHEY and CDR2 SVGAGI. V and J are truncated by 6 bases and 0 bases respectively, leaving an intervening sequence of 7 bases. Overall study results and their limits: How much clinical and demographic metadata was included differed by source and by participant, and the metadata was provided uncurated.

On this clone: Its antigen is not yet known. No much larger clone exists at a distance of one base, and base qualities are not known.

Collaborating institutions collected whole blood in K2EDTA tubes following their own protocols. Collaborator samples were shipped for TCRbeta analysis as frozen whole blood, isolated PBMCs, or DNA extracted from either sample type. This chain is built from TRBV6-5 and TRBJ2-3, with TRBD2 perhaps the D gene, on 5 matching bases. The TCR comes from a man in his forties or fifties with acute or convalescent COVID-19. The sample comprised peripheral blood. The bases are TGTGCCAGCAGACGGACTAGCACAGATACGCAGTATTTT. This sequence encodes CASRRTSTDTQYF.